This TCR beta chain came from a study of T cells in Graves' hyperthyroidism and ophthalmopathy. This clonotype has a count of ten or more. The CDR3 regions of TCR beta were amplified from RNA transcripts. A first-round RT-PCR of the TCR CDR3 used the HTBI primer set. From the multiplex PCR reads, TCRdb called clonotypes with MiXCR, one entry per CDR3 protein. The sample consists of about 480,000 distinct CDR3 sequences, 22% of them appearing once. Sequenced input: blood. The receptor was derived from a woman in her sixties or seventies with Graves' ophthalmopathy.

CDR3: CASRTSGSGWVGELFF. For the CDR3, the DNA is TGTGCCAGCAGGACTAGCGGGAGTGGTTGGGTCGGGGAGCTGTTTTTT. The chain recombines TRBV6-1 with TRBJ2-2, with TRBD2 identical over 12 bases. V dropped 6 bases and J dropped 7; count of bases not matched to a gene: 9. Germline lookup yields CDR1 MNHNS and CDR2 SASEGT. CDR3 length equals 16 residues.